This TCR beta chain was captured in a study of PD-L1 blockade in urothelial cancer. Produced via immunoSEQ multiplex PCR; TCRdb's table is partial and in-frame only. The sample records roughly 47,000 clones, 79% being singletons. Time point specified: pretreatment peripheral blood. CDR3 length equals 12 residues. CDR1 and CDR2 from the germline V gene are SGHNT and YENEEA. V lost 5 bases and J lost 5, with 7 bases in between. This TCR was sampled from a man in his 70s with urothelial cancer. The source was PBMCs, collected around atezolizumab (anti-PD-L1) treatment. This sequence joins TRBV11-3 and TRBJ2-1; TRBD1 might be the D (6 bases). The CDR3 sequence: CASSRQDNEQFF. DNA for the CDR3: TGTGCCAGCAGCAGACAGGACAATGAGCAGTTCTTC. Based on the CDR3 plus reference TRBV11-3 and TRBJ2-1, the full variable domain is EAGVVQSPRYKIIEKKQPVAFWCNPISGHNTLYWYLQNLGQGPELLIRYENEEAVDDSQLPKDRFSAERLKGVDSTLKIQPAELGDSAVYLCASSRQDNEQFFGPGTRLTVL.